The clone carrying this T cell receptor beta chain appeared a few times. These data belong to a study of shared clonotypes between healthy human individuals. The CDR3 consists of 14 residues. Trimming cost V 5 bases and J 2 bases, with 10 bases left between them. The germline CDR1 and CDR2 sequences are LNHDA and SQIVND (reference sequence). Terminally differentiated effector memory CD45RA+ cells were excluded by CCR7 positive selection of CD45RO-negative cells. The donor cohort consisted entirely of Caucasian adults residing in Nashville, Tennessee. Produced via immunoSEQ multiplex PCR; TCRdb's table is partial and in-frame only. The repertoire holds about 2 million clones, with about 94% as singletons.

The sample taken for sequencing was naive CD8+ T cells sorted from blood. The TCR comes from a man between 18 and 29 years old in good health. J is TRBJ1-3 and V is TRBV19; D unresolved. The DNA of the CDR3 is TGTGCCAGTAGTTTTGGCACGACTGGAAACACCATATATTTT. Its translation: CASSFGTTGNTIYF.